The 30 T cell receptor beta chains listed next were all sequenced from one sample in a study of technical replicates of blood from several donors. Clones were read by immunoSEQ multiplex PCR, and TCRdb kept only the in-frame ones, dropping some. The data hold approximately 94,000 clones, with about 96% observed a single time. What was sequenced was T cells isolated from PBMCs. The source is a human donor in good health.

The chain joins TRBV7-6 to TRBJ2-7; 7 bases are shared with TRBD1. Per germline, CDR1 SGHVS and CDR2 FNYEAQ. The CDR3 consists of 15 residues. V shed 4 bases, J shed 2 bases, and the junction held 8 bases outside the gene matches. CDR3 protein: CASSSTPGTAYEQYF. CDR3 sequence (DNA): TGTGCCAGCAGCTCCACCCCCGGGACAGCCTACGAGCAGTACTTC.

The CDR3 here is CASSVEDSYNEQFF. DNA of the CDR3: TGTGCCAGCAGCGTAGAAGACAGCTACAATGAGCAGTTCTTC. The chain links TRBV9 to TRBJ2-1; TRBD1 is a possible D gene (5 bases). V dropped 0 bases and J dropped 3 bases, with 7 bases sitting between them. Germline V CDR1 and CDR2: SGDLS, YYNGEE. This CDR3 is 14 amino acids long.

The rearrangement links TRBV18 to TRBJ1-3; 8 bases agree with TRBD1. The CDR3 extends over 16 amino acids. After removal of 4 bases from V and 0 bases from J, the junction contained 5 bases not matched to a gene. Germline CDR1 is KGHSH and CDR2 is LQKENI. CDR3 bases: TGTGCCAGCTCACAGGGACAGGCGTCCTCTGGAAACACCATATATTTT. The encoded protein is CASSQGQASSGNTIYF.

The chain links TRBV7-8 to TRBJ1-4; no clear D gene. Germline loops: CDR1 SGHVS, CDR2 FQNEAQ. Trimming removed 0 bases at V and 8 bases at J, with 13 bases between. The CDR3 covers 15 residues. The DNA of the CDR3 is TGTGCCAGCAGCTTAGCGCGGAGGGTTCGGGAAAAACTGTTTTTT. It encodes CASSLARRVREKLFF.

The chain is built from TRBV25-1 and TRBJ2-7, with 8 bases identical to TRBD1. The junction had 3 bases not matched to a gene; V was cut back by 8 bases and J by 0 bases. This CDR3 region has 13 residues. Germline CDR1 and CDR2: MGHDK and SYGVNS. The CDR3 DNA reads TGTGCCAGCTGGGACAGGAGCTCCTACGAGCAGTACTTC. Translation: CASWDRSSYEQYF.

The chain uses TRBV11-3 and TRBJ2-1; 15 bases line up with TRBD2. The V and J ends lost 5 bases and 9 bases, in that order; junction bases with no gene match: 8. The CDR3 extends over 16 amino acids. Germline CDR1 is SGHNT and CDR2 is YENEEA. CDR3 amino acids: CASSPWTSGRAFEQFF. The CDR3, as DNA: TGTGCCAGCAGCCCCTGGACTAGCGGGAGGGCCTTTGAGCAGTTCTTC. The variable domain in full, with the rest retrieved from reference TRBV11-3 and TRBJ2-1, is EAGVVQSPRYKIIEKKQPVAFWCNPISGHNTLYWYLQNLGQGPELLIRYENEEAVDDSQLPKDRFSAERLKGVDSTLKIQPAELGDSAVYLCASSPWTSGRAFEQFFGPGTRLTVL.

The chain recombines TRBV10-1 with TRBJ1-1, with D perhaps matching TRBD1 (6 bases). Per germline, CDR1 WNHNN and CDR2 SYGVQD (reference sequence). The CDR3 length is 15 residues. V was clipped by 0 bases and J by 1 base, with 9 bases between them. CDR3 in amino acids: CASSESIRGNTEAFF. Written as DNA, the CDR3 is TGCGCCAGCAGTGAGTCGATCAGGGGGAACACTGAAGCTTTCTTT.

This sequence joins TRBV2 and TRBJ2-1; possibly TRBD2 for D (5 bases). The CDR3 consists of 14 residues. Germline CDR1 reads SNHLY; CDR2 reads FYNNEI. V was shortened by 0 bases and J by 6 bases, with 9 bases between the two germline ends. For the CDR3, the DNA is TGTGCCAGCAGTGAAGCGGGAGCCCCCAATGAGCAGTTCTTC. It yields the protein CASSEAGAPNEQFF.

This clone was detected only once. The chain recombines TRBV5-1 with TRBJ1-5, with D uncertain. This CDR3 contains 13 residues. The germline V and J ends were trimmed by 0 bases and 4 bases, with 5 bases remaining between them. Germline V gene sequence: CDR1 SGHRS, CDR2 YFSETQ. CDR3 protein: CASSLERNQPQHF. CDR3 sequence (DNA): TGCGCCAGCAGCTTGGAGAGGAATCAGCCCCAGCATTTT.

V gene TRBV10-1 combines with J gene TRBJ2-3, with 8 bases fitting TRBD2. Per germline, CDR1 WNHNN and CDR2 SYGVQD (reference sequence). The CDR3 has 14 amino acids. V was pared by 5 bases and J by 6 bases, with 7 bases of the junction left unmatched. CDR3 sequence: CASSQAGGVDTQYF. The CDR3, as DNA: TGCGCCAGCAGTCAGGCGGGAGGCGTGGATACGCAGTATTTT.

The chain combines TRBV13 with TRBJ1-6, with D unresolved. Germline V lookup: CDR1 PRHDT, CDR2 FYEKMQ (reference sequence). Trimming took off 2 bases at V and 6 bases at J, with 8 bases between the two ends. This CDR3 has 14 residues. CDR3 in DNA: TGTGCCAGCAGCTTAAGAGAAACTAATTCACCCCTCCACTTT. Amino acids: CASSLRETNSPLHF.

This clone showed up just once. V is TRBV28 and J is TRBJ2-7, with 7 bases fitting TRBD2. CDR1 and CDR2 from the germline V gene are MDHEN and SYDVKM. V lost 7 bases and J lost 4; bases outside the gene matches: 7. The CDR3 consists of 13 residues. CDR3 in DNA: TGTGCCAGCACCCCGGGGAGGGCTTACGAGCAGTACTTC. This encodes CASTPGRAYEQYF.

The chain joins TRBV4-3 to TRBJ2-3, with D possibly being TRBD2 (6 bases). V was cut by 1 base and J by 3 bases, with 8 bases left in between. Looked up from germline, CDR1 is LGHNA and CDR2 is YSLEER. The CDR3 length is 14 residues. The CDR3 nucleotides read TGCGCCAGCAGCCAAGGTGGGAGGACAGATACGCAGTATTTT. This translates into CASSQGGRTDTQYF.

The count of this clone is one. The chain's CDR3 is CASRFGQGASNQPQHF. In DNA, the CDR3 is TGTGCCAGCAGATTCGGACAGGGGGCTTCGAATCAGCCCCAGCATTTT. V is TRBV28 and J is TRBJ1-5, with 11 bases lining up with TRBD1. The ends lost 6 bases at V and 4 bases at J; junction bases unmatched: 8. Germline CDR1 reads MDHEN; CDR2 reads SYDVKM. CDR3 length equals 16 residues.

The chain has TRBV7-9 and TRBJ2-7; D is uncertain. This CDR3 comprises 11 residues. The V end lost 4 bases, the J end lost 3 bases, and 4 bases lay between the germline ends. From germline, CDR1 is SEHNR and CDR2 FQNEAQ (reference sequence). CDR3 residues: CASSSIYEQYF. CDR3 DNA sequence: TGTGCCAGCAGCTCTATCTACGAGCAGTACTTC.

The CDR3: CASSSSGSLADEQFF. CDR3 DNA: TGTGCCAGCAGCTCTTCCGGGTCACTAGCAGATGAGCAGTTCTTC. J is TRBJ2-1 and V is TRBV7-9, with D possibly TRBD2 on 6 matching bases. The CDR3 consists of 15 residues. Germline CDR1 reads SEHNR; CDR2 reads FQNEAQ (reference sequence). Trimming stripped 4 bases from V and 8 bases from J, with 18 bases between.

V is TRBV7-6 and J is TRBJ2-1; tentative D call: TRBD2 (5 bases). The germline V gene encodes CDR1 SGHVS and CDR2 FNYEAQ. V lost 1 base and J 0 bases, leaving 10 bases between the germline ends. The CDR3 loop spans 16 amino acids. The CDR3 loop reads CASSLVTGDSYNEQFF. In DNA, the CDR3 is TGTGCCAGCAGCTTAGTAACCGGGGACTCCTACAATGAGCAGTTCTTC.

The chain joins TRBV4-3 to TRBJ2-3, with a possible D match to TRBD2 (5 bases). CDR1 LGHNA and CDR2 YSLEER come from the germline V gene. The CDR3 is 16 amino acids. Trimming removed 0 bases from V and 1 base from J, with 11 bases in between. CDR3 sequence (DNA): TGCGCCAGCAGCCAAGATAGGTTCGGGGGCACAGATACGCAGTATTTT. It yields the protein CASSQDRFGGTDTQYF.

This rearrangement joins TRBV15 to TRBJ2-1; 9 bases align to TRBD2. This CDR3 has 14 residues. Germline CDR1 and CDR2: LNHNV and YYDKDF (reference sequence). Trimming removed 5 bases from V and 8 bases from J; junction bases left unmatched: 7. The CDR3: CATSGREGLYEQFF. CDR3 sequence (DNA): TGTGCCACCAGCGGGCGGGAGGGCCTTTATGAGCAGTTCTTC.

V is TRBV7-2 and J is TRBJ2-1, with 10 bases lining up with TRBD2. Germline CDR1 is SGHTA and CDR2 is FQGNSA. The CDR3 is 15 amino acids. J gave up 7 bases and V 6 bases, and 9 bases lay outside the gene matches. The CDR3 sequence is CASSSLAGVTNEQFF. The CDR3 nucleotides are TGTGCCAGCAGTTCGCTAGCGGGAGTAACAAATGAGCAGTTCTTC. Complete variable domain (other parts from reference TRBV7-2 and TRBJ2-1): GAGVSQSPSNKVTEKGKDVELRCDPISGHTALYWYRQSLGQGLEFLIYFQGNSAPDKSGLPSDRFSAERTGGSVSTLTIQRTQQEDSAVYLCASSSLAGVTNEQFFGPGTRLTVL.

V is TRBV10-2 and J is TRBJ1-5; no definite D call. Germline-derived CDR1 and CDR2 are WSHSY and SAAADI. The CDR3 totals 11 residues. Trimming left V 2 bases short and J 11 bases short, with 7 bases between. The CDR3 loop reads CASSEQDSQHF. Here the CDR3 DNA reads TGCGCCAGCAGTGAGCAGGATTCCCAGCATTTT.

The chain recombines TRBV7-8 with TRBJ2-7; 7 bases are shared with TRBD2. The junction had 9 bases not matched to a gene; V was cut back by 7 bases and J by 0 bases. The CDR3 loop spans 15 amino acids. The V gene's germline CDR1 is SGHVS and CDR2 FQNEAQ. CDR3 sequence (DNA): TGTGCCAGCACTCTCAAAGGCGGGAGCTCCTACGAGCAGTACTTC. Translation gives CASTLKGGSSYEQYF.

The chain is built from TRBV7-2 and TRBJ1-4, with a weak D call TRBD1 (6 bases). V lost 2 bases, J lost 5 bases, and 9 bases lay in between. The length of the CDR3 is 14 residues. CDR1 is SGHTA and CDR2 is FQGNSA in the germline V gene. Written as DNA, the CDR3 is TGTGCCAGCAGCTTACAGGGGTGGAATGAAAAACTGTTTTTT. Translating it yields CASSLQGWNEKLFF.

The chain links TRBV9 to TRBJ1-1; weak D call: TRBD1 (6 bases). CDR1 and CDR2 from the germline V gene are SGDLS and YYNGEE. V lost 4 bases to trimming and J lost 4 bases, with 23 bases between them. The CDR3 extends over 17 amino acids. In nucleotides, the CDR3 is TGTGCCAGCAGCCTAGCCCGGGACACAACGGTAGGCACTGAAGCTTTCTTT. It specifies CASSLARDTTVGTEAFF.

The V call is TRBV6-5, the J call TRBJ2-5; D is uncertain. The CDR3 is 14 amino acids. V lost 4 bases, J lost 0 bases, and 9 bases lay in between. Germline CDR1 MNHEY, CDR2 SVGAGI. Here the CDR3 reads CASSLNLYQETQYF. In DNA, the CDR3 is TGTGCCAGCAGTTTAAATTTGTACCAAGAGACCCAGTACTTC.

The rearrangement links TRBV4-1 to TRBJ2-3; TRBD2 is a possible D gene (7 bases). V lost 5 bases to trimming and J lost 4 bases, with 19 bases between them. The CDR3 consists of 16 residues. CDR1 is MGHRA, CDR2 YSYEKL, per germline. CDR3: CASSSTMAGAADTQYF. CDR3 DNA: TGCGCCAGCAGCTCCACGATGGCGGGGGCGGCAGATACGCAGTATTTT.

This clone was seen a few times. The CDR3 here is CASSGLSNQPQHF. Here the CDR3 DNA reads TGCGCCAGCAGTGGACTGAGCAATCAGCCCCAGCATTTT. The V call is TRBV10-2, the J call TRBJ1-5; unclear D gene. This CDR3 is built from 13 residues. Germline-derived CDR1 and CDR2 are WSHSY and SAAADI. V lost 4 bases to trimming and J lost 1 base, with 5 bases between them.

V is TRBV18 and J is TRBJ2-3, with a weak D call TRBD2 (6 bases). Looked up from germline, CDR1 is KGHSH and CDR2 is LQKENI. Trimming took 3 bases from V and 0 from J, leaving 7 bases between them. CDR3 length: 14 residues. CDR3 bases: TGTGCCAGCTCACCGGGGGGTAGCACAGATACGCAGTATTTT. Amino acids: CASSPGGSTDTQYF.

The chain employs TRBV18 and TRBJ1-1; weak D call: TRBD1 (6 bases). Germline CDR1 KGHSH, CDR2 LQKENI. The CDR3 length is 16 residues. V dropped 3 bases and J dropped 1 base, with 15 bases sitting between them. In nucleotides, the CDR3 is TGTGCCAGCTCACCGAGCTCGGACAGATCGAACACTGAAGCTTTCTTT. Amino acid sequence: CASSPSSDRSNTEAFF.

This clone was observed once. V usage is TRBV18 and J usage is TRBJ1-4; no clear D gene. Germline CDR1 and CDR2: KGHSH and LQKENI. The CDR3 contains 15 residues. Trimming left V 6 bases short and J 1 base short, with 12 bases between. The CDR3 reads CASSPGLGTNEKLFF. The CDR3 nucleotides read TGTGCCAGCTCCCCCGGGTTGGGAACTAATGAAAAACTGTTTTTT. Filled out from reference TRBV18 and TRBJ1-4, the complete variable domain reads NAGVMQNPRHLVRRRGQEARLRCSPMKGHSHVYWYRQLPEEGLKFMVYLQKENIIDESGMPKERFSAEFPKEGPSILRIQQVVRGDSAAYFCASSPGLGTNEKLFFGSGTQLSVL.